This TCR beta chain was captured in a study of T-cell memory formation after mild COVID-19. The germline V gene encodes CDR1 SGHRS and CDR2 YFSETQ. CDR3 length: 13 amino acids. V lost 4 bases, J lost 7 bases, and 12 bases lay in between. Study-wide results and limits: Shrinking CD4+ clones resided mostly in CM and EM, and CD8+ ones in EMRA. Detection of some responders pre-infection suggested pre-existing cross-reactive memory T cells participated. Contracting clones, day 15 to 85, had balanced CD4/CD8, and later expanders favored CD4+.

Researchers used 5'RACE with constant-segment primers to make TCR alpha and TCR beta cDNA libraries that carry sample barcodes and UMIs. From the 5' RACE reads, TCRdb called clonotypes with MiXCR, one entry per CDR3 protein. The sample yields approximately 48,000 distinct CDR3 sequences, about 7% seen once. This clonotype has a count of ten or more. Its antigen is still unknown. The material sequenced was PBMCs or a T cell subset sorted from them (not recorded which). The TCR sequence derives from a man between 18 and 35 years old who had mild COVID-19 (a few samples of this study predate the infection). Cell type and time point are not known. The chain joins TRBV5-1 to TRBJ2-1; D gene unclear. The CDR3 spells CASSRDKRNEQFF. The CDR3 DNA follows: TGCGCCAGCAGCCGAGACAAGAGGAATGAGCAGTTCTTC.